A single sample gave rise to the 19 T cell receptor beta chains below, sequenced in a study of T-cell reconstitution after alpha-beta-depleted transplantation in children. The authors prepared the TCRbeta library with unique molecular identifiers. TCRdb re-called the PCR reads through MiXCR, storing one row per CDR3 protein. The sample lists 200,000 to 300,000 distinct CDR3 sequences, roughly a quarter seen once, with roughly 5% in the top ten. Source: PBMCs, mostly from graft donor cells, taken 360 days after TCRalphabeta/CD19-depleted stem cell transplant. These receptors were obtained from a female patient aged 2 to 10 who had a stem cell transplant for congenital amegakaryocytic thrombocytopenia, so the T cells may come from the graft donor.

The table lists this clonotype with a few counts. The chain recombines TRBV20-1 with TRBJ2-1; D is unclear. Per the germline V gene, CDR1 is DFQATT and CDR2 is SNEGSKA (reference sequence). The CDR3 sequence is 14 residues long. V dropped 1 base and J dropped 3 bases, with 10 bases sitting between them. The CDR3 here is CSARGEGIYNEQFF. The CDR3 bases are TGCAGTGCTAGAGGGGAAGGGATCTACAATGAGCAGTTCTTC.

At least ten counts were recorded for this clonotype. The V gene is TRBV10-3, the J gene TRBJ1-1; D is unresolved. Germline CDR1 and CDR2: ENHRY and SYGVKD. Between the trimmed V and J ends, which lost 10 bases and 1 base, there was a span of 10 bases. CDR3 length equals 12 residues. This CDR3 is CATDGPNTEAFF. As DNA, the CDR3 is TGTGCCACGGACGGACCGAACACTGAAGCTTTCTTT.

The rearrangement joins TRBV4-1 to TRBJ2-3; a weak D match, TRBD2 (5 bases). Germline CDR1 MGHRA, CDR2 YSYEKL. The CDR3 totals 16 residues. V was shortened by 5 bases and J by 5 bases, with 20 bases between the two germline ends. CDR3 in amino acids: CASSYLPGNQVDTQYF. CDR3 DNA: TGCGCCAGCAGCTACCTACCGGGGAATCAGGTAGATACGCAGTATTTT.

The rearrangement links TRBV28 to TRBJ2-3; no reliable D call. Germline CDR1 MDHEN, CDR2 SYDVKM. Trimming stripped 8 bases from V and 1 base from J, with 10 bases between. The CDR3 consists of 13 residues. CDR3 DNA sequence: TGTGCCAGCGGTTCCTTCCGCACAGATACGCAGTATTTT. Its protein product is CASGSFRTDTQYF.

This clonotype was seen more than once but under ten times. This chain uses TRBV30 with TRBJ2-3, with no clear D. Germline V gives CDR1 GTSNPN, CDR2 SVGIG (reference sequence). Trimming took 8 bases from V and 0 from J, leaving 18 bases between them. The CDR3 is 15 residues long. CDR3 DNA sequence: TGTGCCGGTTATCTGACTGACCTTAGCACAGATACGCAGTATTTT. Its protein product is CAGYLTDLSTDTQYF.

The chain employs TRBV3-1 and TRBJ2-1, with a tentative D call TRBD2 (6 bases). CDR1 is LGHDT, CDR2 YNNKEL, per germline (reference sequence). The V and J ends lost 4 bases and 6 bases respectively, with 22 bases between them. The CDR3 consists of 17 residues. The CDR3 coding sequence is TGTGCCAGCAGCCTGGAGTGGACGGGGGAAAAAAGCAATGAGCAGTTCTTC. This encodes CASSLEWTGEKSNEQFF.

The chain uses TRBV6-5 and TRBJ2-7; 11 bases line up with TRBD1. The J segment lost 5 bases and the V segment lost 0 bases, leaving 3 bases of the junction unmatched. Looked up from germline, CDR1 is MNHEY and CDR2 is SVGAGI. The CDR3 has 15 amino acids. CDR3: CASSYSLGQGDEQYF. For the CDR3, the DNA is TGTGCCAGCAGTTACTCGCTGGGACAGGGGGACGAGCAGTACTTC.

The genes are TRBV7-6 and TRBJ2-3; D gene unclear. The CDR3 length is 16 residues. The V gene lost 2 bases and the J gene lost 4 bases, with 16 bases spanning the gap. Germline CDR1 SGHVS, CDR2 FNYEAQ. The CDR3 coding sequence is TGTGCCAGCAGCTTACTTCCGAGACCCGATTCAGATACGCAGTATTTT. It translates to CASSLLPRPDSDTQYF.

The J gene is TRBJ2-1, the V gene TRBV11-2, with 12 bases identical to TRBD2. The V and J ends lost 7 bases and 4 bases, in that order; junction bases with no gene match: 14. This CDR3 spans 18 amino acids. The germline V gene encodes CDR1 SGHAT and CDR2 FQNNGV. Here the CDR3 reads CASISQVALAGGYNEQFF. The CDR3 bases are TGTGCCAGCATTTCACAGGTGGCGCTAGCGGGAGGGTACAATGAGCAGTTCTTC.

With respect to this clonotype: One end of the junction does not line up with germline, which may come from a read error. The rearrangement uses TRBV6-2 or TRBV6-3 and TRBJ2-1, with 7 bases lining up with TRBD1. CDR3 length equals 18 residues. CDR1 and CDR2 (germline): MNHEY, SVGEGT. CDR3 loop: CASIYPQERQGFYNEQFF. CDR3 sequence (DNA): TGTGCCAGCATTTACCCACAGGAACGACAGGGATTCTACAATGAGCAGTTCTTC.

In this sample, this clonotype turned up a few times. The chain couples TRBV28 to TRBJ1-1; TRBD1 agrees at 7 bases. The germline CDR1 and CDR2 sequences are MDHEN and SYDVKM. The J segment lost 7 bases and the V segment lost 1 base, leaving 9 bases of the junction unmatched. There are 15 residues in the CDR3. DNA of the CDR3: TGTGCCAGCAGTTTATCTCCACCCGGGACAGATGAAGCTTTCTTT. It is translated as CASSLSPPGTDEAFF.

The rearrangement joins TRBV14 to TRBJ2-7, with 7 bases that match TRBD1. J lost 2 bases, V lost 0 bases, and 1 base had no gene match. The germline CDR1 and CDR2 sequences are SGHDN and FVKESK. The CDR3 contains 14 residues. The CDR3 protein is CASSQEGQTYEQYF. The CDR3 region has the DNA TGTGCCAGCAGCCAAGAGGGACAGACCTACGAGCAGTACTTC.

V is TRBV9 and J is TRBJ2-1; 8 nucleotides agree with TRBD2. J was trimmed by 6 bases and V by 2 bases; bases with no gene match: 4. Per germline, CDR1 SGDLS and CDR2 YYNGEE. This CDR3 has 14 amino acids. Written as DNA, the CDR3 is TGTGCCAGCAGCGTCGGGACTAGAGTCAATGAGCAGTTCTTC. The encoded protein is CASSVGTRVNEQFF.

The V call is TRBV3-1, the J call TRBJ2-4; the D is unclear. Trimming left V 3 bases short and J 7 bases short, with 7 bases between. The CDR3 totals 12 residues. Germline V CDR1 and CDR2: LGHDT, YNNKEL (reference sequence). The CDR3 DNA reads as TGTGCCAGCAGCCAGACTGGGAACATTCAGTACTTC. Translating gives CASSQTGNIQYF.

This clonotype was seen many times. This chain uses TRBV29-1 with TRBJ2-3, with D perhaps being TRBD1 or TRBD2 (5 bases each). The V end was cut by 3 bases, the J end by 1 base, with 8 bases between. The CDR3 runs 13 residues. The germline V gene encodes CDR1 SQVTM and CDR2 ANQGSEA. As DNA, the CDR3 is TGCAGCGTTGAGGGGGATCGCACAGATACGCAGTATTTT. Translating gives CSVEGDRTDTQYF.

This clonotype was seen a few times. Here the CDR3 reads CASSLARDGTGTYEQYF. The CDR3 nucleotides are TGTGCCAGCAGCTTAGCGCGCGATGGGACAGGAACCTACGAGCAGTACTTC. The V gene is TRBV7-9, the J gene TRBJ2-7; 8 bases agree with TRBD1. Germline-derived CDR1 and CDR2 are SEHNR and FQNEAQ (reference sequence). This CDR3 is built from 17 residues. The V and J ends lost 0 bases and 2 bases, in that order; junction bases with no gene match: 9. The variable domain in full, with the rest retrieved from reference TRBV7-9 and TRBJ2-7, is DTGVSQNPRHKITKRGQNVTFRCDPISEHNRLYWYRQTLGQGPEFLTYFQNEAQLEKSRLLSDRFSAERPKGSFSTLEIQRTEQGDSAMYLCASSLARDGTGTYEQYFGPGTRLTVT.

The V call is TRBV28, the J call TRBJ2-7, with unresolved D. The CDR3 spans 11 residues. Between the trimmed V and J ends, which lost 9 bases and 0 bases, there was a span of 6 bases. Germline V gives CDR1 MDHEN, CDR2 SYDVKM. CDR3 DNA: TGTGCCAGTCAAAGCTCCTACGAGCAGTACTTC. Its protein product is CASQSSYEQYF.

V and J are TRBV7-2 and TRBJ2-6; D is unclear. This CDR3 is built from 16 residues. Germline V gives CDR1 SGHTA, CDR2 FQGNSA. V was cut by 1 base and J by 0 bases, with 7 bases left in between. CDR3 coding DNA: TGTGCCAGCAGCTTAGGACCCCTCTCTGGGGCCAACGTCCTGACTTTC. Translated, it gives CASSLGPLSGANVLTF.

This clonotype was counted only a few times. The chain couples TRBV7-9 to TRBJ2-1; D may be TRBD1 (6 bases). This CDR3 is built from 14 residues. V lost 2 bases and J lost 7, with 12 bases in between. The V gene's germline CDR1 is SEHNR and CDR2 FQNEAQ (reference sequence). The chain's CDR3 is CASSLLQGWNEQFF. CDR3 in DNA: TGTGCCAGCAGCTTACTACAGGGTTGGAATGAGCAGTTCTTC.